These 13 T cell receptor beta chains were all obtained from the same sample, sequenced in a study of CD8 T cells in Susac syndrome. The RNA input was roughly 0.5 to 1 ug, and it was reverse transcribed with random hexamers. Each CDR3 protein is one row after TCRdb ran MiXCR on the immunoSEQ multiplex PCR reads. The profile covers 250,000 to 350,000 distinct CDR3 sequences, with approximately 81% appearing a single time and 0.095% to 0.14% taken by the ten largest. Sequenced sample: CD8+ T cells from PBMCs. These receptors were taken from a human donor with multiple sclerosis.

The V gene is TRBV27, the J gene TRBJ1-4, with TRBD1 identical over 10 bases. V was pared by 0 bases and J by 5 bases, with 6 bases of the junction left unmatched. The V gene's germline CDR1 is MNHEY and CDR2 SMNVEV (reference sequence). This CDR3 region has 17 residues. The CDR3 is CASSLSGGQGINEKLFF. CDR3 nucleotide sequence: TGTGCCAGCAGTTTATCGGGGGGACAGGGGATAAATGAAAAACTGTTTTTT. The variable domain in full, completed from reference TRBV27 and TRBJ1-4, reads EAQVTQNPRYLITVTGKKLTVTCSQNMNHEYMSWYRQDPGLGLRQIYYSMNVEVTDKGDVPEGYKVSRKEKRNFPLILESPSPNQTSLYFCASSLSGGQGINEKLFFGSGTQLSVL.

This clonotype was seen a few times. V and J are TRBV5-4 and TRBJ2-7; weak D call: TRBD2 (6 bases). The CDR3 spans 16 residues. V was pared by 0 bases and J by 5 bases, with 18 bases between. Per the germline V gene, CDR1 is SGHNT and CDR2 is YYREEE (reference sequence). The DNA of the CDR3 is TGTGCCAGCAGCTTGGGGGCGGGATTAGGCGACAACGAGCAGTACTTC. It translates to CASSLGAGLGDNEQYF.

The chain carries TRBV3-1 and TRBJ1-1; no clear D. Germline V gives CDR1 LGHDT, CDR2 YNNKEL (reference sequence). V lost 5 bases to trimming and J lost 4 bases, with 20 bases between them. The CDR3 loop spans 16 amino acids. CDR3 loop: CASSLGSYSEVTEAFF. The CDR3 bases are TGTGCCAGCAGCTTAGGGTCCTACTCTGAGGTCACTGAAGCTTTCTTT. Full variable domain (outside the CDR3, taken from reference TRBV3-1 and TRBJ1-1): DTAVSQTPKYLVTQMGNDKSIKCEQNLGHDTMYWYKQDSKKFLKIMFSYNNKELIINETVPNRFSPKSPDKAHLNLHINSLELGDSAVYFCASSLGSYSEVTEAFFGQGTRLTVV.

The chain is built from TRBV12-3 or TRBV12-4 and TRBJ2-1, with D possibly matching TRBD2 (6 bases). The V end lost 5 bases, the J end lost 5 bases, and 22 bases lay between the germline ends. The CDR3 has 17 amino acids. In DNA, the CDR3 is TGTGCCAGCAGTCCCCCAAGTGGAACTAGCAGTAACAATGAGCAGTTCTTC. It translates to CASSPPSGTSSNNEQFF.

V usage is TRBV5-1 and J usage is TRBJ2-7, with TRBD1 matching 9 bases. Losses at the gene ends were 4 bases for V and 2 bases for J; bases not matched to a gene: 10. The germline V gene encodes CDR1 SGHRS and CDR2 YFSETQ. CDR3 size: 16 residues. The DNA of the CDR3 is TGCGCCAGCAGCCCCTGGCCCCGGGACAGGGCCTACGAGCAGTACTTC. As protein: CASSPWPRDRAYEQYF.

The chain links TRBV6-5 to TRBJ2-5; no firm D call. In germline, CDR1 is MNHEY, CDR2 SVGAGI. The CDR3 length is 15 residues. Trimming pared 0 bases from V and 4 bases from J, leaving 12 bases between. The CDR3: CASSYSPLSGETQYF. CDR3 nucleotides: TGTGCCAGCAGTTACTCCCCCCTGTCGGGAGAGACCCAGTACTTC.

The chain combines TRBV4-1 with TRBJ2-3; the D gene is possibly TRBD1 (6 bases). Germline assignment: CDR1 MGHRA and CDR2 YSYEKL. There are 15 residues in the CDR3. Trimming stripped 0 bases from V and 4 bases from J, with 11 bases between. The CDR3 DNA reads as TGCGCCAGCAGCCAAGAATTCCAGGGGCCAGATACGCAGTATTTT. This sequence encodes CASSQEFQGPDTQYF.

CDR3 sequence: CASSLSANQPQHF. The CDR3 DNA is TGTGCCAGCAGCTTATCGGCGAATCAGCCCCAGCATTTT. V is TRBV7-3 and J is TRBJ1-5; no firm D call. Germline values: CDR1 SGHTA, CDR2 FQGTGA. Trimming cost V 2 bases and J 4 bases, with 6 bases left between them. The CDR3 runs to 13 residues. The full variable domain, completed using reference TRBV7-3 and TRBJ1-5, is GAGVSQTPSNKVTEKGKYVELRCDPISGHTALYWYRQSLGQGPEFLIYFQGTGAADDSGLPNDRFFAVRPEGSVSTLKIQRTERGDSAVYLCASSLSANQPQHFGDGTRLSIL.

The chain uses TRBV28 and TRBJ1-4; possible D gene TRBD1, 6 bases. CDR3 length: 16 residues. CDR1 and CDR2 from the germline V gene are MDHEN and SYDVKM. V was clipped by 5 bases and J by 8 bases, with 21 bases between them. CDR3 sequence: CASSHLGGREAEKLFF. CDR3 coding DNA: TGTGCCAGCAGTCACCTGGGGGGCAGGGAAGCGGAAAAACTGTTTTTT.

This clonotype was found a few times. V and J are TRBV6-1 and TRBJ2-7; the D is unclear. The CDR3 runs 13 residues. V lost 5 bases and J 0 bases, leaving 8 bases between the germline ends. Germline V gene sequence: CDR1 MNHNS, CDR2 SASEGT. The CDR3 DNA is TGTGCCAGCAGTTCAGTCCTCTCCTACGAGCAGTACTTC. Translation: CASSSVLSYEQYF.

The rearrangement uses TRBV27 and TRBJ1-1; D is perhaps TRBD1 (5 bases). V was cut by 5 bases and J by 7 bases, with 17 bases left in between. The CDR3 loop spans 14 amino acids. Per germline, CDR1 MNHEY and CDR2 SMNVEV (reference sequence). For the CDR3, the DNA is TGTGCCAGCAGTCCCCTCTCGGGGCGGGATGAAGCTTTCTTT. Translated, it gives CASSPLSGRDEAFF.

The gene calls are TRBV4-1 and TRBJ2-7; 7 bases line up with TRBD1. The V segment lost 4 bases and the J segment 2 bases; nucleotides outside the gene matches: 8. The V gene's germline CDR1 is MGHRA and CDR2 YSYEKL. The CDR3 extends over 15 amino acids. The CDR3 sequence: CASSLKVGTAYEQYF. In DNA form, the CDR3 reads TGCGCCAGCAGCCTTAAGGTCGGGACAGCCTACGAGCAGTACTTC.

The V and J genes are TRBV4-2 and TRBJ2-1; perhaps TRBD2 as D (5 bases). Germline V gene sequence: CDR1 LGHNA, CDR2 YNFKEQ. V lost 6 bases and J lost 3, with 9 bases in between. The CDR3 is 13 residues long. The CDR3 sequence is CASRFRDYNEQFF. The CDR3 coding sequence is TGTGCCAGCAGGTTCCGGGACTACAATGAGCAGTTCTTC.